Listed below are T cell receptor beta chains from one sample, sequenced in a study of blood T cell repertoires in COVID-19. Repertoires were generated with immunoSEQ multiplex PCR, while TCRdb's copy carries only in-frame clones and drops some. This sample has 90,000 to 120,000 clones, with over 70% found just once. Sample: peripheral blood. All receptors derive from a man between 45 and 60 years old with acute or convalescent COVID-19. Each CDR3 is given with its conserved first and last residue. A D gene is named only where the DNA matches it firmly. A clone size is listed for some rows: how often the clone was seen (once, few, many), or a class if it is expanded.

V gene	D gene	J gene	clone size	CDR3 protein	CDR3 DNA
TRBV29-1	-	TRBJ1-4	-	CSVGRQAEKLFF	TGCAGCGTTGGGAGACAGGCTGAAAAACTGTTTTTT
TRBV3-1/TRBV3-2	TRBD1	TRBJ1-4	-	CASSHLTGATSLAEKLFF	TGTGCCAGCAGCCACCTTACAGGGGCTACCTCCTTGGCTGAAAAACTGTTTTTT
TRBV19	-	TRBJ1-1	few	CASSIQMNTEAFF	TGTGCCAGTAGTATCCAGATGAACACTGAAGCTTTCTTT
TRBV18	-	TRBJ2-3	-	CASSPNGATDTQYF	TGTGCCAGCTCACCGAACGGAGCCACAGATACGCAGTATTTT
TRBV25-1	-	TRBJ2-7	-	CASSELWVKTFLDYEQYF	TGTGCCAGCAGTGAATTGTGGGTCAAGACTTTTCTAGACTACGAGCAGTACTTC
TRBV5-6	-	TRBJ2-1	-	CASSLTRGLSFF	TGTGCCAGCAGCCTCACGCGGGGGCTATCGTTCTTC
TRBV19	TRBD1	TRBJ1-5	few	CASIPGTGSNQPQHF	TGTGCCAGTATCCCCGGGACAGGTAGCAATCAGCCCCAGCATTTT
TRBV5-1	-	TRBJ2-7	-	CASSLDFPSYEQYF	TGCGCCAGCAGCTTGGACTTTCCTTCCTACGAGCAGTACTTC
TRBV9	-	TRBJ1-1	-	CASSVDPQGNTEAFF	TGTGCCAGCAGCGTAGACCCACAGGGAAACACTGAAGCTTTCTTT
TRBV9	TRBD1	TRBJ1-1	few	CASSVAGTGWENTEAFF	TGTGCCAGCAGCGTAGCGGGGACAGGGTGGGAGAACACTGAAGCTTTCTTT
TRBV2	-	TRBJ2-5	-	CASSVAGAETQYF	TGTGCCAGCAGTGTGGCAGGGGCAGAGACCCAGTACTTC
TRBV7-3	-	TRBJ1-3	once	CASSLCTYSGNTIYF	TGTGCCAGCAGCTTATGTACCTACTCTGGAAACACCATATATTTT
TRBV18	TRBD2	TRBJ2-3	-	CASSPGTSGVTDTQYF	TGTGCCAGCTCACCAGGGACTAGCGGAGTCACAGATACGCAGTATTTT
TRBV14	-	TRBJ1-2	once	CASSQVIGGGEGYTF	TGTGCCAGCAGCCAAGTAATAGGCGGGGGCGAAGGCTACACCTTC
TRBV20-1	-	TRBJ2-7	once	CSARQTSEQYF	TGCAGTGCTAGGCAGACTAGCGAGCAGTACTTC
TRBV6-5	TRBD1	TRBJ2-1	-	CASSRQGAAYNEQFF	TGTGCCAGCAGCCGGCAGGGGGCTGCGTACAATGAGCAGTTCTTC
TRBV5-5	TRBD2	TRBJ2-3	once	CASSSQGPTSGSPDTQYF	TGTGCCAGCAGCTCCCAGGGGCCGACTAGCGGGAGCCCAGATACGCAGTATTTT
TRBV28	-	TRBJ1-1	-	CASSFWDITRDTEAFF	TGTGCCAGCAGTTTTTGGGACATAACCCGGGACACTGAAGCTTTCTTT
TRBV4-1	-	TRBJ1-1	-	CASSQDSEAFF	TGCGCCAGCAGCCAAGACAGTGAAGCTTTCTTT
TRBV3-1/TRBV3-2	TRBD1	TRBJ2-2	-	CASSQWAGTGGRTGELFF	TGTGCCAGCAGCCAATGGGCGGGGACAGGGGGCCGGACCGGGGAGCTGTTTTTT
TRBV7-8	TRBD1	TRBJ1-6	-	CASSLEGTGLSPLHF	TGTGCCAGCAGCTTAGAGGGGACAGGCCTCTCACCCCTCCACTTT
TRBV19	TRBD2	TRBJ2-7	-	CASSGLAGGEQYF	TGTGCCAGTTCAGGACTAGCGGGAGGTGAGCAGTACTTC
TRBV6-2/TRBV6-3	TRBD1	TRBJ2-7	-	CASSPDRGTEQYF	TGTGCCAGCAGTCCGGACAGGGGGACTGAGCAGTACTTC
TRBV10-1	-	TRBJ2-1	-	CASSTGGDEQFF	TGCGCCAGCAGTACGGGGGGCGATGAGCAGTTCTTC
TRBV9	TRBD1	TRBJ2-5	-	CASSVGTGAFAQYF	TGTGCCAGCAGCGTAGGGACAGGGGCGTTTGCCCAGTACTTC
TRBV28	-	TRBJ2-1	-	CASSLSYNEQFF	TGTGCCAGCAGTTTGAGCTACAATGAGCAGTTCTTC
TRBV27	-	TRBJ2-7	-	CASSGAGQQYF	TGTGCCAGCAGTGGGGCAGGGCAGCAGTACTTC
TRBV30	-	TRBJ2-7	-	CAWDRDTLYEQYF	TGTGCCTGGGACCGGGACACTTTGTACGAGCAGTACTTC
TRBV5-1	-	TRBJ2-1	once	CASSSGDSAFNEQFF	TGCGCCAGCAGCTCCGGTGACTCCGCTTTCAATGAGCAGTTCTTC
TRBV5-1	TRBD2	TRBJ2-3	-	CASSLGGAGGTQYF	TGCGCCAGCAGCCTGGGGGGGGCGGGAGGCACGCAGTATTTT